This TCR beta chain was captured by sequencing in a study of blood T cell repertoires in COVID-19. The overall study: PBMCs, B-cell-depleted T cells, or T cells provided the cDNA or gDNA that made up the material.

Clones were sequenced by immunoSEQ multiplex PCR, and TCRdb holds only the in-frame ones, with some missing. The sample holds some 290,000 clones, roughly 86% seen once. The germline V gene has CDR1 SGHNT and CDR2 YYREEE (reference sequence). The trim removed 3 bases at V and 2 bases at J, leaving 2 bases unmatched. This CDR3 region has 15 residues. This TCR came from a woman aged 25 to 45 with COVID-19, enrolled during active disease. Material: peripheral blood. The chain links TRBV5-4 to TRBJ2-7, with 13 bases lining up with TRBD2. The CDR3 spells CASSSLAGGTYEQYF. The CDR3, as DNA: TGTGCCAGCAGCTCACTAGCGGGGGGGACCTACGAGCAGTACTTC.